One sample yielded the 26 T cell receptor beta chains listed below, sequenced in a study of T cell responses to AZD1222 COVID-19 vaccine. Some clones are missing from TCRdb's copy, which holds only in-frame ones; the method was immunoSEQ multiplex PCR. The sample consists of around 99,000 clones, nearly 90% of them appearing once. The input for sequencing was peripheral blood, taken 28 days after the second AZD1222 dose. The receptors were gathered from an adult who received the AZD1222 COVID-19 vaccine.

The gene calls are TRBV28 and TRBJ1-3; no definite D call. Germline lookup yields CDR1 MDHEN and CDR2 SYDVKM. The CDR3 loop spans 11 amino acids. Between the trimmed V and J ends, which lost 5 bases and 8 bases, there was a span of 7 bases. As DNA, the CDR3 is TGTGCCAGCAGTCACGGTGACACCATATATTTT. Translation: CASSHGDTIYF. Supplemented by reference TRBV28 and TRBJ1-3, the full variable domain reads DVKVTQSSRYLVKRTGEKVFLECVQDMDHENMFWYRQDPGLGLRLIYFSYDVKMKEKGDIPEGYSVSREKKERFSLILESASTNQTSMYLCASSHGDTIYFGEGSWLTVV.

The chain couples TRBV27 to TRBJ1-1; D is undetermined. Per germline, CDR1 MNHEY and CDR2 SMNVEV (reference sequence). V shed 0 bases and J shed 4 bases, with 9 bases lying between them. The CDR3 runs 14 residues. The CDR3 spells CASSLSTGFTEAFF. The CDR3 nucleotides are TGTGCCAGCAGTTTATCGACCGGGTTCACTGAAGCTTTCTTT.

The chain couples TRBV27 to TRBJ2-3, with TRBD1 matching over 7 bases. CDR1 is MNHEY and CDR2 is SMNVEV in the germline V gene (reference sequence). The CDR3 has 12 residues. The CDR3 loop is CGSRGSADTQYF. CDR3 nucleotides: TGTGGGAGCAGGGGGTCAGCAGATACGCAGTATTTT.

J is TRBJ2-2 and V is TRBV7-9; 7 nucleotides agree with TRBD1. Trimming cost V 5 bases and J 5 bases; bases outside gene matches: 5. This CDR3 has 14 residues. Germline V gene sequence: CDR1 SEHNR, CDR2 FQNEAQ (reference sequence). The CDR3 nucleotides are TGTGCCAGCAGCGAGCACAGGGGTACCGGGGAGCTGTTTTTT. Translation gives CASSEHRGTGELFF.

This clone appeared once. The chain couples TRBV29-1 to TRBJ2-7, with D tentatively TRBD1 (5 bases). Germline CDR1 reads SQVTM; CDR2 reads ANQGSEA. Deletions cut 6 bases from V and 1 base from J, with 16 bases between. CDR3 size: 14 residues. The CDR3: CSVQGWGASYEQYF. The CDR3 DNA reads TGCAGCGTCCAGGGTTGGGGCGCTTCCTACGAGCAGTACTTC.

The chain is built from TRBV6-2 or TRBV6-3 and TRBJ1-1, with 9 bases aligning to TRBD1. Trimming removed 4 bases from V and 3 bases from J; junction bases left unmatched: 18. This CDR3 comprises 19 residues. CDR1 and CDR2 (germline): MNHEY, SVGEGT. Here the CDR3 DNA reads TGTGCCAGCAGTTTCGACCCCGGGACAGGGACCCCCCGTGACACTGAAGCTTTCTTT. It codes for CASSFDPGTGTPRDTEAFF.

The V and J genes are TRBV7-9 and TRBJ1-1, with 9 bases aligning to TRBD1. Looked up from germline, CDR1 is SEHNR and CDR2 is FQNEAQ (reference sequence). The CDR3 contains 18 residues. The V and J ends lost 1 base and 1 base, in that order; junction bases with no gene match: 10. In DNA form, the CDR3 reads TGTGCCAGCAGCTTAGGCACCCCGGGGACAGGGAGGAACACTGAAGCTTTCTTT. This encodes CASSLGTPGTGRNTEAFF. Using reference TRBV7-9 and TRBJ1-1 for the parts outside the CDR3, the full variable domain is DTGVSQNPRHKITKRGQNVTFRCDPISEHNRLYWYRQTLGQGPEFLTYFQNEAQLEKSRLLSDRFSAERPKGSFSTLEIQRTEQGDSAMYLCASSLGTPGTGRNTEAFFGQGTRLTVV.

The V and J genes are TRBV21-1 and TRBJ2-3. TRBV21-1 has pseudogene status. The CDR3 runs to 13 residues. The CDR3 DNA is TGTGCCAGCAGCAAACCATCCGGGGCTGCGCAGTATTTT. Translating gives CASSKPSGAAQYF.

The V gene is TRBV19, the J gene TRBJ1-2; 9 bases are shared with TRBD1. CDR1 and CDR2 (germline): LNHDA, SQIVND (reference sequence). V shed 5 bases and J 4 bases; nucleotides not matched to a gene: 8. This CDR3 is 15 amino acids long. CDR3 nucleotide sequence: TGTGCCAGTAGTGTTACCGGGACAGGGTCCTATGGCTACACCTTC. Its translation is CASSVTGTGSYGYTF.

The chain has TRBV10-2 and TRBJ1-1; unclear D gene. Per germline, CDR1 WSHSY and CDR2 SAAADI. This CDR3 spans 12 amino acids. The V gene lost 2 bases and the J gene lost 11 bases, with 12 bases spanning the gap. The CDR3 reads CASSENGERAFF. The CDR3 DNA sequence: TGCGCCAGCAGTGAGAACGGGGAGAGGGCTTTCTTT.

Written as DNA, the CDR3 is TGTGCCAGCAGCCCAGGGTATAGCAATCAGCCCCAGCATTTT. Protein: CASSPGYSNQPQHF. V gene TRBV27 combines with J gene TRBJ1-5, with D perhaps matching TRBD1 (5 bases). This CDR3 contains 14 residues. CDR1 and CDR2 (germline): MNHEY, SMNVEV (reference sequence). V lost 6 bases and J 0 bases, leaving 9 bases between the germline ends.

Only one count was recorded for this clone. The CDR3 DNA reads as TGTGCCACCAGCGGCAGGGGGTCCTACGAGCAGTACTTC. It codes for CATSGRGSYEQYF. V is TRBV24-1 and J is TRBJ2-7, with TRBD1 identical over 7 bases. Looked up from germline, CDR1 is KGHDR and CDR2 is SFDVKD. The trim removed 7 bases at V and 1 base at J, leaving 3 bases unmatched. The length of the CDR3 is 13 residues.

This clone was seen a few times. The chain employs TRBV7-3 and TRBJ1-1; a weak D match, TRBD1 (6 bases). The germline V gene encodes CDR1 SGHTA and CDR2 FQGTGA. V was pared by 4 bases and J by 6 bases, with 12 bases between. The CDR3 runs 13 residues. CDR3 sequence reads: CASSSQQGAEAFF. The CDR3 coding sequence is TGTGCCAGCAGCTCCCAACAGGGTGCTGAAGCTTTCTTT.

The chain recombines TRBV5-6 with TRBJ2-7, with D possibly matching TRBD2 (7 bases). CDR1 SGHDT and CDR2 YYEEEE come from the germline V gene. Between the trimmed V and J ends, which lost 4 bases and 0 bases, there was a span of 11 bases. The CDR3 covers 14 residues. CDR3 residues: CASSRGGASYEQYF. As DNA, the CDR3 is TGTGCCAGCAGCCGAGGGGGGGCCTCCTACGAGCAGTACTTC.

The genes are TRBV4-3 and TRBJ1-6; 9 positions agree with TRBD1. The CDR3 spans 16 residues. V lost 3 bases, J lost 7 bases, and 7 bases stayed unmatched. Germline V gene data show CDR1 as LGHNA and CDR2 as YSLEER. CDR3 amino acids: CASSQASGTGNSPLHF. The CDR3, as DNA: TGCGCCAGCAGCCAGGCCTCCGGGACAGGGAATTCACCCCTCCACTTT.

V and J are TRBV9 and TRBJ1-5; 9 nucleotides agree with TRBD1. CDR3 size: 15 residues. The germline CDR1 and CDR2 sequences are SGDLS and YYNGEE. The ends lost 5 bases at V and 6 bases at J; junction bases unmatched: 9. This CDR3 reads CASRRDREKVQPQHF. The CDR3, as DNA: TGTGCCAGCAGGAGGGACAGGGAGAAAGTTCAGCCCCAGCATTTT.

The rearrangement joins TRBV3-1 (or the pseudogene TRBV3-2) to TRBJ2-1; possibly TRBD2 for D (5 bases). Trimming shortened V by 3 bases and J by 3 bases, and 6 bases separated the two germline ends. This CDR3 is 13 amino acids long. Germline-derived CDR1 and CDR2 are LGHDT and YNNKEL (reference sequence). The CDR3 is CASSQGSYNEQFF. For the CDR3, the DNA is TGTGCCAGCAGCCAGGGGAGCTACAATGAGCAGTTCTTC.

J is TRBJ2-7 and V is TRBV11-3; either TRBD1 or TRBD2 may supply D (5 bases each). CDR1 and CDR2 (germline): SGHNT, YENEEA. The CDR3 is 14 amino acids. Trimming pared 5 bases from V and 2 bases from J, leaving 13 bases between. The DNA for the CDR3 is TGTGCCAGCAGCCCGTTTGGGACGACCTACGAGCAGTACTTC. Protein sequence: CASSPFGTTYEQYF.

The V call is TRBV18, the J call TRBJ2-3; D gene uncertain. The germline V gene encodes CDR1 KGHSH and CDR2 LQKENI. CDR3 size: 14 residues. V gave up 2 bases and J gave up 5 bases, with 11 bases separating them. DNA of the CDR3: TGTGCCAGCTCACCATTCGTGTCGGGAGATACGCAGTATTTT. This encodes CASSPFVSGDTQYF. Together with reference TRBV18 and TRBJ2-3, the CDR3 gives the full variable domain: NAGVMQNPRHLVRRRGQEARLRCSPMKGHSHVYWYRQLPEEGLKFMVYLQKENIIDESGMPKERFSAEFPKEGPSILRIQQVVRGDSAAYFCASSPFVSGDTQYFGPGTRLTVL.

The table lists this clone with a count of one. The CDR3 region is CASSPDRFMNTEAFF. DNA of the CDR3: TGCGCCAGCTCCCCCGACAGATTCATGAACACTGAAGCTTTCTTT. This chain uses TRBV10-2 with TRBJ1-1; D possibly corresponds to TRBD1 (5 bases). The CDR3 covers 15 residues. With 8 bases removed from V and 0 bases from J, the gap between germline ends came to 16 bases. In germline, CDR1 is WSHSY, CDR2 SAAADI.

The V gene is TRBV5-1, the J gene TRBJ1-2; D gene uncertain. The CDR3 runs to 13 residues. Germline lookup yields CDR1 SGHRS and CDR2 YFSETQ. The V end lost 0 bases, the J end lost 6 bases, and 9 bases lay between the germline ends. In DNA form, the CDR3 reads TGCGCCAGCAGCTTGGAAAACAAGCATGGCTACACCTTC. Residues: CASSLENKHGYTF.

In DNA, the CDR3 is TGTGCCAGCAGCCGGGACAGGGGGGCAACTAATGAAAAACTGTTTTTT. Translation gives CASSRDRGATNEKLFF. V usage is TRBV5-4 and J usage is TRBJ1-4; TRBD1 matches 11 bases. Germline CDR1 is SGHNT and CDR2 is YYREEE (reference sequence). The J segment lost 0 bases and the V segment lost 4 bases, leaving 2 bases of the junction unmatched. The CDR3 loop spans 16 amino acids.

The chain uses TRBV7-3 and TRBJ2-1; TRBD2 matches at 14 bases. Germline V CDR1 and CDR2: SGHTA, FQGTGA. The CDR3 spans 14 residues. With V trimmed by 5 bases and J by 7 bases, 1 base remained unmatched. CDR3 loop: CASSRLAGGNEQFF. The CDR3 coding sequence is TGTGCCAGCAGCCGACTAGCGGGGGGGAATGAGCAGTTCTTC.

V usage is TRBV7-9 and J usage is TRBJ2-2, with TRBD2 matching over 8 bases. The CDR3 sequence is 19 residues long. After removal of 5 bases from V and 4 bases from J, the junction contained 18 bases not matched to a gene. Germline V lookup: CDR1 SEHNR, CDR2 FQNEAQ (reference sequence). The CDR3 here is CASSPSGVGGARATGELFF. In DNA form, the CDR3 reads TGTGCCAGCAGCCCCTCCGGGGTCGGGGGGGCAAGGGCCACCGGGGAGCTGTTTTTT.

The chain links TRBV7-9 to TRBJ2-2; D not certain. The germline V gene encodes CDR1 SEHNR and CDR2 FQNEAQ (reference sequence). The CDR3 spans 15 residues. The V and J ends lost 4 bases and 3 bases respectively, with 12 bases between them. For the CDR3, the DNA is TGTGCCAGCAGCTACCCGGTCCGTGACACCGGGGAGCTGTTTTTT. This translates into CASSYPVRDTGELFF.

Regarding this clone: This same CDR3 is encoded by further DNA sequences in the sample. The CDR3 here is CASSELAGGREQYF. In DNA form, the CDR3 reads TGCGCCAGCAGTGAACTGGCGGGGGGACGGGAGCAGTACTTC. This chain links TRBV10-2 with TRBJ2-7, with 8 nucleotides matching TRBD2. The CDR3 is 14 residues long. From germline, CDR1 is WSHSY and CDR2 SAAADI. V shed 3 bases and J 7 bases; nucleotides not matched to a gene: 8.